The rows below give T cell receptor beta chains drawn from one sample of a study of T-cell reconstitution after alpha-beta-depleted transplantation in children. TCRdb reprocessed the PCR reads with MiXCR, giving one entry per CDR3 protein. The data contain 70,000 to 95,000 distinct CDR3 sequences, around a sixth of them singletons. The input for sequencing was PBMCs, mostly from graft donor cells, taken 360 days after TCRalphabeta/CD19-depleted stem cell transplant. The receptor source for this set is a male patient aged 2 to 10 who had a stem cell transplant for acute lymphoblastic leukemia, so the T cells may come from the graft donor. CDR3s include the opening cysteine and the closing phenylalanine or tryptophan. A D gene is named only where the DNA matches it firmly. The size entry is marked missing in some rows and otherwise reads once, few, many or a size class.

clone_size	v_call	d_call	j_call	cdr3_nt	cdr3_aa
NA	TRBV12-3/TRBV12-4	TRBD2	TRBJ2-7	TGTGCCAGCAGACTCAGCGGGAAGTCCTACGAGCAGTACTTC	CASRLSGKSYEQYF
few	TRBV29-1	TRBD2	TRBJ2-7	TGCAGCGTCTCTGGACTAGTCGAGCAGTACTTC	CSVSGLVEQYF
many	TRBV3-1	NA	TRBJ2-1	TGTGCCAGCAGCCAAGACTGGGAAAATGAGCAGTTCTTC	CASSQDWENEQFF
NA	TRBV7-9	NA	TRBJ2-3	TGTGCCAGCAGCTTTGGACTTACCGCAGATACGCAGTATTTT	CASSFGLTADTQYF
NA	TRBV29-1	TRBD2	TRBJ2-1	TGCAGCGTTGAAGAACTAGCGGGCCCATACAATGAGCAGTTCTTC	CSVEELAGPYNEQFF
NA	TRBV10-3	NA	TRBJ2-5	TGTGCCATCACCGGGACCCTGGAGGAGACCCAGTACTTC	CAITGTLEETQYF
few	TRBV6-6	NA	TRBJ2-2	TGTGCCAGCAGTTACTCGCGGACCGGGGAGCTGTTTTTT	CASSYSRTGELFF
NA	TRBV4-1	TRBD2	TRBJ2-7	TGCGCCAGCAGCTCCGGACTAGCGGGAGTTTGGAACGAGCAGTACTTC	CASSSGLAGVWNEQYF
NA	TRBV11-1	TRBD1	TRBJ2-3	TGTGCCAGCAGCTTAGAGACAGGGGGCCGGGATACGCAGTATTTT	CASSLETGGRDTQYF
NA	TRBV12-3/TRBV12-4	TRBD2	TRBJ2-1	TGTGCCAGCAGTGCGGGACTAGCGGGAGTGGGGAATGAGCAGTTCTTC	CASSAGLAGVGNEQFF
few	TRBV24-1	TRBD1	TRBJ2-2	TGTGCCACCAGTGCTATCCAGGGGGTATCGGGCACCGGGGAGCTGTTTTTT	CATSAIQGVSGTGELFF
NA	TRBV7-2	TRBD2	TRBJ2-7	TGTGCCAGCAGCTTCCTTGGGACTAGCGGGACCGGCGAGCAGTACTTC	CASSFLGTSGTGEQYF
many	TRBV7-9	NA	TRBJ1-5	TGTGCCAGCAGCTCGGACTCTGAAAGCAATCAGCCCCAGCATTTT	CASSSDSESNQPQHF
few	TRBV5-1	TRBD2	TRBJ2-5	TGCGCCAGCAGCTCCGAGACTAGCGGGAGTGAGACCCAGTACTTC	CASSSETSGSETQYF
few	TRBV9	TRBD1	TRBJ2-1	TGTGCCAGCAGCGTAGCCAGGGGGCCAAATTACAATGAGCAGTTCTTC	CASSVARGPNYNEQFF
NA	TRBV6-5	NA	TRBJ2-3	TGTGCCAGCAGTTATAGGCGGACATCAGATACGCAGTATTTT	CASSYRRTSDTQYF